Below are 30 T cell receptor beta chains sequenced from a single sample in a study of CD4 T cells in relation to SARS-CoV-2 and coronaviruses. The data were produced by immunoSEQ multiplex PCR, yet TCRdb's version contains in-frame clones alone and is incomplete. The sample gives 15,000 to 20,000 clones, around 80% of which show up once; approximately 10% is in the top ten. Unexposed donor CD4+ T cells date from 2011-2018, before the COVID-19 pandemic. The cells were cultured for less than twelve days before CD4+ T cells were isolated. Their cognate antigens are unknown. The specimen sequenced was CD4+ T cells from PBMCs, cultured in vitro. The receptors come from a human donor in good health.

This sequence joins TRBV6-5 and TRBJ2-7; 11 positions match TRBD1. Losses at the gene ends were 2 bases for V and 3 bases for J; bases not matched to a gene: 3. Germline V gene sequence: CDR1 MNHEY, CDR2 SVGAGI. The CDR3 covers 15 residues. In DNA, the CDR3 is TGTGCCAGCAGTTACGCCGGGACAGGGGGCTACGAGCAGTACTTC. Translating gives CASSYAGTGGYEQYF.

This sequence joins TRBV30 and TRBJ1-3; 8 positions match TRBD1. Looked up from germline, CDR1 is GTSNPN and CDR2 is SVGIG (reference sequence). V lost 8 bases to trimming and J lost 4 bases; unmatched junction nucleotides: 7. This CDR3 has 13 residues. The CDR3 DNA is TGTGCCCACCGACAGGGGCCAGGAAACACCATATATTTT. Amino acid sequence: CAHRQGPGNTIYF.

This chain links TRBV5-1 with TRBJ2-6; no firm D call. The V and J ends lost 0 bases and 1 base respectively, with 5 bases between them. The germline gives CDR1 SGHRS, CDR2 YFSETQ. This CDR3 spans 15 amino acids. CDR3 in amino acids: CASSLDRSGANVLTF. DNA of the CDR3: TGCGCCAGCAGCTTGGACCGTTCTGGGGCCAACGTCCTGACTTTC.

This clone is a singleton in its sample. The chain is built from TRBV10-3 and TRBJ2-1, with 7 bases identical to TRBD1. Per germline, CDR1 ENHRY and CDR2 SYGVKD. The CDR3 extends over 13 amino acids. Trimming removed 9 bases from V and 4 bases from J; junction bases left unmatched: 6. The CDR3: CAIRQGDYNEQFF. The CDR3 region has the DNA TGTGCCATAAGACAGGGCGATTACAATGAGCAGTTCTTC.

This clone was found a few times. The gene calls are TRBV6-1 and TRBJ1-1; maybe TRBD1 (5 bases). Germline values: CDR1 MNHNS, CDR2 SASEGT. This CDR3 is 16 amino acids long. Trimming removed 0 bases from V and 5 bases from J, with 16 bases in between. The CDR3 loop reads CASSEAWGRRETEAFF. CDR3 bases: TGTGCCAGCAGTGAAGCGTGGGGACGCCGTGAAACTGAAGCTTTCTTT.

This chain joins TRBV3-1 (or the pseudogene TRBV3-2) and TRBJ1-1, with a possible D match to TRBD1 (5 bases). This CDR3 contains 14 residues. Germline values: CDR1 LGHDT, CDR2 YNNKEL (reference sequence). V was clipped by 1 base and J by 2 bases, with 8 bases between them. CDR3: CASSQVGHNTEAFF. Here the CDR3 DNA reads TGTGCCAGCAGCCAAGTGGGGCATAACACTGAAGCTTTCTTT.

The rearrangement links TRBV4-3 to TRBJ2-7, with TRBD2 matching 10 bases. Losses at the gene ends were 2 bases for V and 2 bases for J; bases not matched to a gene: 6. Germline V lookup: CDR1 LGHNA, CDR2 YSLEER. The CDR3 consists of 16 residues. CDR3 DNA: TGCGCCAGCAGCCAATATAAGCGGGAGGGCCCCTACGAGCAGTACTTC. Translating it yields CASSQYKREGPYEQYF.

V gene TRBV2 combines with J gene TRBJ2-5, with D unresolved. V gave up 4 bases and J gave up 2 bases, with 8 bases separating them. This CDR3 contains 13 residues. Germline-derived CDR1 and CDR2 are SNHLY and FYNNEI. CDR3 loop: CASSVWRQETQYF. CDR3 bases: TGTGCCAGCAGTGTATGGCGACAAGAGACCCAGTACTTC.

This clone came up once. The chain joins TRBV5-1 to TRBJ1-3; 7 bases align to TRBD1. J lost 6 bases, V lost 0 bases, and 6 bases had no gene match. This CDR3 is 15 amino acids long. The germline V gene encodes CDR1 SGHRS and CDR2 YFSETQ. The CDR3 bases are TGCGCCAGCAGCTTGGCCGAAACAGGGGCAAACACCATATATTTT. Translating gives CASSLAETGANTIYF.

Here the CDR3 reads CASSLGLAGVLSTDTQYF. For the CDR3, the DNA is TGTGCCAGCAGCTTGGGACTAGCGGGGGTGCTTAGCACAGATACGCAGTATTTT. The chain has TRBV5-4 and TRBJ2-3; 12 bases agree with TRBD2. Losses at the gene ends were 0 bases for V and 0 bases for J; bases not matched to a gene: 5. CDR1 is SGHNT, CDR2 YYREEE, per germline (reference sequence). This CDR3 contains 18 residues.

The V gene is TRBV4-3, the J gene TRBJ1-1; D call uncertain. V dropped 3 bases and J dropped 4 bases, with 12 bases sitting between them. CDR1 is LGHNA, CDR2 YSLEER, per germline. The CDR3 spans 14 residues. CDR3: CASSHPGEGTEAFF. CDR3 sequence (DNA): TGCGCCAGCAGCCACCCCGGGGAGGGCACTGAAGCTTTCTTT.

The rearrangement joins TRBV5-1 to TRBJ1-1; 9 nucleotides match TRBD1. CDR3 length equals 15 residues. The germline gives CDR1 SGHRS, CDR2 YFSETQ. The J segment lost 5 bases and the V segment lost 4 bases, leaving 9 bases of the junction unmatched. The CDR3, as DNA: TGCGCCAGCAGCGCGAGGACAGGGGATGAGACTGAAGCTTTCTTT. It translates to CASSARTGDETEAFF.

V gene TRBV11-3 combines with J gene TRBJ1-2, with D uncertain. CDR1 and CDR2 from the germline V gene are SGHNT and YENEEA. The V gene lost 0 bases and the J gene lost 8 bases, with 16 bases spanning the gap. CDR3 size: 15 residues. This CDR3 reads CASSLDSTGRNGYTF. The DNA for the CDR3 is TGTGCCAGCAGCTTAGATTCCACCGGCAGAAACGGCTACACCTTC.

This clone showed up just once. The chain has TRBV1 and TRBJ1-5. TRBV1 is a known pseudogene. The CDR3 is 16 amino acids. The CDR3 bases are TGCACCAGCAGCCAAGATGAGGGGGAGGGCAATCAGCCCCAGCATTTT. Translation: CTSSQDEGEGNQPQHF.

This clone turned up a few times. CDR3 sequence: CASSLDLNEKLFF. For the CDR3, the DNA is TGCGCCAGCAGCTTAGACCTTAATGAAAAACTGTTTTTT. The J gene is TRBJ1-4, the V gene TRBV5-1, with no clear D. CDR3 length equals 13 residues. Trimming removed 2 bases at V and 4 bases at J, with 6 bases between. CDR1 is SGHRS, CDR2 YFSETQ, per germline.

The CDR3 sequence is CASSSGTIEGEKLFF. The CDR3 DNA is TGTGCCAGCAGCAGCGGCACGATAGAGGGTGAAAAACTGTTTTTT. The chain employs TRBV7-9 and TRBJ1-4; D gene ambiguous. This CDR3 region has 15 residues. The germline V and J ends were trimmed by 5 bases and 7 bases, with 17 bases remaining between them. Germline V gene sequence: CDR1 SEHNR, CDR2 FQNEAQ (reference sequence).

This clone was seen only once. The V call is TRBV5-1, the J call TRBJ1-4; D is ambiguous. V lost 5 bases to trimming and J lost 3 bases, with 8 bases between them. The CDR3 runs 13 residues. Germline V CDR1 and CDR2: SGHRS, YFSETQ. The CDR3 spells CASRPGPNEKLFF. The CDR3 region has the DNA TGCGCCAGCAGGCCAGGACCTAATGAAAAACTGTTTTTT.

This sequence joins TRBV6-6 and TRBJ1-6, with unresolved D. V shed 8 bases and J shed 8 bases, with 7 bases lying between them. From germline, CDR1 is MNHNY and CDR2 SVGAGI (reference sequence). The CDR3 runs to 11 residues. This chain's CDR3 is CASGLDSPLHF. CDR3 coding DNA: TGTGCCAGCGGTTTGGATTCACCCCTCCACTTT.

The chain couples TRBV5-1 to TRBJ1-2, with D perhaps matching TRBD1 (6 bases). The CDR3 loop spans 14 amino acids. CDR1 is SGHRS, CDR2 YFSETQ, per germline. With 4 bases removed from V and 5 bases from J, the gap between germline ends came to 15 bases. This CDR3 reads CASSKEGENYGYTF. CDR3 DNA sequence: TGCGCCAGCAGCAAGGAGGGGGAAAATTATGGCTACACCTTC.

The chain employs TRBV21-1 and TRBJ2-7; TRBD2 is the table's D call, not checked against the DNA. TRBV21-1 is a pseudogene. This CDR3 is built from 18 residues. CDR3 DNA: TGTGCCAGCAGCATAGGTGCTGGAGTAGCGGGTTACTCCTACGAGCAGTACTTC. This codes for CASSIGAGVAGYSYEQYF.

The chain employs TRBV7-9 and TRBJ2-7; no definite D call. CDR1 and CDR2 (germline): SEHNR, FQNEAQ (reference sequence). The CDR3 has 13 residues. The germline V and J ends were trimmed by 1 base and 2 bases, with 6 bases remaining between them. This chain's CDR3 is CASSLEVTYEQYF. The CDR3 bases are TGTGCCAGCAGCTTAGAGGTCACCTACGAGCAGTACTTC. The full variable domain, with the rest looked up from reference TRBV7-9 and TRBJ2-7, is DTGVSQNPRHKITKRGQNVTFRCDPISEHNRLYWYRQTLGQGPEFLTYFQNEAQLEKSRLLSDRFSAERPKGSFSTLEIQRTEQGDSAMYLCASSLEVTYEQYFGPGTRLTVT.

This clone has a single count. The V call is TRBV23-1, the J call TRBJ2-2; 8 bases align to TRBD2. TRBV23-1 is known as an ORF, though its function is uncertain. The CDR3 consists of 16 residues. J gave up 9 bases and V 3 bases, and 12 bases lay outside the gene matches. Here the CDR3 reads CASSHSTRLAYRELFF. The DNA for the CDR3 is TGCGCCAGCAGTCACTCGACTAGACTAGCGTACCGGGAGCTGTTTTTT.

The CDR3 region has the DNA TGTGCCAGCAACAAGGGACAGGGAAGCACCGGGGAGCTGTTTTTT. It encodes CASNKGQGSTGELFF. The V and J genes are TRBV7-2 and TRBJ2-2; TRBD1 matches 9 bases. V lost 7 bases, J lost 4 bases, and 7 bases stayed unmatched. CDR3 length: 15 amino acids. The germline CDR1 and CDR2 sequences are SGHTA and FQGNSA.

The V call is TRBV5-1, the J call TRBJ2-2; 7 positions agree with TRBD2. CDR3 length: 13 amino acids. CDR1 and CDR2 from the germline V gene are SGHRS and YFSETQ. The junction had 1 base not matched to a gene; V was cut back by 5 bases and J by 3 bases. The DNA of the CDR3 is TGCGCCAGCAGGCGGGAGCACACCGGGGAGCTGTTTTTT. Its protein is CASRREHTGELFF.

The V and J genes are TRBV6-5 and TRBJ1-5; the D gene is possibly TRBD1 (5 bases). CDR3 length: 13 residues. CDR1 and CDR2 (germline): MNHEY, SVGAGI. V lost 5 bases, J lost 7 bases, and 12 bases lay in between. The CDR3 spells CASSPTGGQPQHF. In DNA form, the CDR3 reads TGTGCCAGCAGTCCGACCGGGGGACAGCCCCAGCATTTT.

This clone turned up a few times. The genes are TRBV27 and TRBJ2-7, with D possibly TRBD2 on 6 matching bases. The V gene's germline CDR1 is MNHEY and CDR2 SMNVEV (reference sequence). CDR3 length equals 14 residues. The V end was cut by 3 bases, the J end by 3 bases, with 12 bases between. The CDR3 loop is CASSFGQGGYEQYF. CDR3 nucleotides: TGTGCCAGCAGTTTCGGGCAGGGAGGCTACGAGCAGTACTTC.

The sample holds a few counts of this clone. The V call is TRBV2, the J call TRBJ2-2, with TRBD2 as a possible D gene (7 bases). The CDR3 sequence is 16 residues long. Germline CDR1 reads SNHLY; CDR2 reads FYNNEI. V shed 6 bases and J shed 3 bases, with 17 bases lying between them. CDR3 residues: CASSTFGGLYTGELFF. Here the CDR3 DNA reads TGTGCCAGCAGCACCTTCGGGGGGCTATACACCGGGGAGCTGTTTTTT.

There are a few counts of this clone. The J gene is TRBJ1-5, the V gene TRBV2, with D hard to call. V lost 5 bases, J lost 4 bases, and 9 bases lay in between. This CDR3 region has 13 residues. Germline V CDR1 and CDR2: SNHLY, FYNNEI. The CDR3 is CASSPESNQPQHF. In DNA form, the CDR3 reads TGTGCCAGCAGTCCCGAGAGTAATCAGCCCCAGCATTTT.

The gene calls are TRBV19 and TRBJ1-2; no reliable D call. Germline CDR1 LNHDA, CDR2 SQIVND (reference sequence). V shed 6 bases and J shed 4 bases, with 18 bases lying between them. The CDR3 loop spans 15 amino acids. Here the CDR3 DNA reads TGTGCCAGTAGGACCCCAAGGCTAGAAAGCTATGGCTACACCTTC. Translating it yields CASRTPRLESYGYTF.

This rearrangement joins TRBV5-1 to TRBJ1-6; 7 positions match TRBD1. This CDR3 spans 15 amino acids. CDR1 is SGHRS and CDR2 is YFSETQ in the germline V gene. Unmatched junction bases numbered 12, after V lost 4 bases and J lost 11 bases. CDR3 coding DNA: TGCGCCAGCAGCCCGCTGGGGACAGAACTTCCACCCCTCCACTTT. Encoded protein: CASSPLGTELPPLHF. The full variable domain, its missing parts supplied by reference TRBV5-1 and TRBJ1-6, is KAGVTQTPRYLIKTRGQQVTLSCSPISGHRSVSWYQQTPGQGLQFLFEYFSETQRNKGNFPGRFSGRQFSNSRSEMNVSTLELGDSALYLCASSPLGTELPPLHFGNGTRLTVT.